The present T cell receptor beta chain was sequenced within a study of Ad26.COV2.S vaccination and SARS-CoV-2 variants. Note on this clone: No antigen is known for it.

Study-level results: The TCR breadth and depth analyses may have understated or missed part of the total T cell responses.

Treatment here: around 19 received Ad26.COV2.S at low or high dose, single or two shots; a few received placebo; per-sample allocation not given. Collection of the samples took place on day 63 after the first injection of vaccine or placebo. Aged 18-55 years, donor was enrolled in Boston in 2020. Vaccination employed an Ad26 vector expressing the Wuhan-strain SARS-CoV-2 spike. This table comes from immunoSEQ multiplex PCR, and its TCRdb copy is limited to in-frame clones, with some not included. The sample includes around 340,000 clones, 80% to 90% of them seen just once. After removal of 3 bases from V and 3 bases from J, the junction contained 7 bases not matched to a gene. The CDR3 extends over 15 amino acids. Germline V gene data show CDR1 as SGHTA and CDR2 as FQGNSA.

This TCR came from a person between 18 and 65 years old who received the Ad26.COV2.S COVID-19 vaccine or a placebo. The genes are TRBV7-2 and TRBJ1-1, with 7 bases lining up with TRBD1. The sample here was peripheral blood, taken in a trial of Ad26.COV2.S vaccine versus placebo. This CDR3 is CASSLGGGADTEAFF. The CDR3 coding sequence is TGTGCCAGCAGCTTGGGAGGGGGCGCGGACACTGAAGCTTTCTTT.